This paragraph reports one TCR beta chain. The target antigen is unknown. This sample was taken from a study of cytomegalovirus exposure and HLA in healthy donors. Study in general: Unique TCRs numbering roughly 85 million, obtained from HLA-typed donors, made up an early data release.

The PCR had 60 Vbeta and 13 Jbeta primers. TCRdb's copy holds only in-frame clones and misses some; the assay was immunoSEQ multiplex PCR. This repertoire comprises tens of thousands of clones; its ten largest clones make up 15% to 20%. Broader study findings: 87-base-pair reads could not separate some V segments, including TRBV6-2 and TRBV6-3. The study found most TCR sequences rare, yet found some public TCRs in many donors.

CDR1 is SGHTA, CDR2 FQGNSA, per germline. CDR3 length: 18 amino acids. V dropped 5 bases and J dropped 0; count of bases not matched to a gene: 7. What was sequenced was PBMCs. The TCR comes from a male donor in good health and CMV-seropositive. The V and J genes are TRBV7-2 and TRBJ2-4; 13 bases align to TRBD2. The CDR3 DNA follows: TGTGCCAGCAGCCCGCGGACTAGCGGGGGAGTAGCCAAAAACATTCAGTACTTC. Amino acid sequence: CASSPRTSGGVAKNIQYF.